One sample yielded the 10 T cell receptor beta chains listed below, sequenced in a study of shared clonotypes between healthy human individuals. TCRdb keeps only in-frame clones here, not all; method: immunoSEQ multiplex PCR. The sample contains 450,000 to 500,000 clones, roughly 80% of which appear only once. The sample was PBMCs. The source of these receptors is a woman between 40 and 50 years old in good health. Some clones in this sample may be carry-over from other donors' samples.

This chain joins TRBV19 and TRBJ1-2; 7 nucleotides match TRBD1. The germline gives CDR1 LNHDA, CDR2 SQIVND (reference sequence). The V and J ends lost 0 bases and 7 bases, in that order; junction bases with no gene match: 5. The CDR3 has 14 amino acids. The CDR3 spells CASSIDLGQSGYTF. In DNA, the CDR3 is TGTGCCAGTAGTATAGATCTGGGACAGTCTGGCTACACCTTC.

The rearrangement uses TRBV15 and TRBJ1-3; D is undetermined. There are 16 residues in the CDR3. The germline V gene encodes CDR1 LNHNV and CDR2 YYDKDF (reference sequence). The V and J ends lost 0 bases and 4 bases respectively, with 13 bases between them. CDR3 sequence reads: CATSRDGRPQGNTIYF. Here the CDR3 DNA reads TGTGCCACCAGCAGAGATGGTAGGCCGCAGGGAAACACCATATATTTT.

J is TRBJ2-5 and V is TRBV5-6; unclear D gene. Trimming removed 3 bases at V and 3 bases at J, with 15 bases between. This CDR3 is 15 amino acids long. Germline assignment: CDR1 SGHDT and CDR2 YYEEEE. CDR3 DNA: TGTGCCAGCAGCTCCTTGACAAGGCCGGAAGAGACCCAGTACTTC. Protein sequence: CASSSLTRPEETQYF.

The CDR3, as DNA: TGTGCCAGCAGCTTATCGCCAGCCATCTATGGCTACACCTTC. Translation: CASSLSPAIYGYTF. The chain has TRBV7-2 and TRBJ1-2, with D hard to call. V lost 2 bases to trimming and J lost 4 bases, with 11 bases between them. From germline, CDR1 is SGHTA and CDR2 FQGNSA. The CDR3 runs to 14 residues.

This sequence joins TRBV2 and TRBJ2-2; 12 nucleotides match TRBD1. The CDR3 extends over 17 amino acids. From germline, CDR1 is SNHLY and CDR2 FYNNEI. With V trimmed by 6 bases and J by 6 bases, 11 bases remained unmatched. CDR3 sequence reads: CASSPRLGQGASGELFF. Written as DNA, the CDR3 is TGTGCCAGCAGCCCCCGCCTGGGACAGGGGGCTTCCGGGGAGCTGTTTTTT.

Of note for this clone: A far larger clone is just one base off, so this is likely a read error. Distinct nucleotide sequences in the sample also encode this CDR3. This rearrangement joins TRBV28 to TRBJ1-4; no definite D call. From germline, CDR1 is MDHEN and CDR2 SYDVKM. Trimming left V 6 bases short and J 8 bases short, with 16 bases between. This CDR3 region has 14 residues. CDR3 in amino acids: CASRESAEGEKLFF. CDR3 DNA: TGTGCCAGCAGGGAGTCAGCGGAAGGCGAAAAACTGTTTTTT.

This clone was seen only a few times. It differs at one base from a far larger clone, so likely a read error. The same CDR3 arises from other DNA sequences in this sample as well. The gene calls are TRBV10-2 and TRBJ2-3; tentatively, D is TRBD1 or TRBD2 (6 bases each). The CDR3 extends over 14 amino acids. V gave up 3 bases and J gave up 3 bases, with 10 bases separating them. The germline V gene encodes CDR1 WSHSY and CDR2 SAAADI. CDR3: CASSDGGTTDTQYF. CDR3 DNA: TGCGCCAGCAGTGACGGGGGCACAACAGATACGCAGTATTTT.

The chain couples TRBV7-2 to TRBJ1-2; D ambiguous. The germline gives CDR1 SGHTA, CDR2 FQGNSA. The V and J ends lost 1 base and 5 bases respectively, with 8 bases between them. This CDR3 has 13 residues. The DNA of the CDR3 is TGTGCCAGCAGCTTAGGGTCCCGATATGGCTACACCTTC. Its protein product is CASSLGSRYGYTF.

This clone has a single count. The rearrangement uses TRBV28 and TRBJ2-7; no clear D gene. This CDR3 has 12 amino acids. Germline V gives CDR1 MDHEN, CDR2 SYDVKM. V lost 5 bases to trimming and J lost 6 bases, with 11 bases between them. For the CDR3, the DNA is TGTGCCAGCAGTGGAACCAGGCGCGAGCAGTACTTC. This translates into CASSGTRREQYF.

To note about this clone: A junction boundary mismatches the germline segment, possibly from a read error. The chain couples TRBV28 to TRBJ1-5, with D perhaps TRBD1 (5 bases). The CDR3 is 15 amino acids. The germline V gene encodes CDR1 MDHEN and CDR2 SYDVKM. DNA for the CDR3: TGTGTCAGCAGTTTAGGCGGCGTGGGGGATCAGCCCCATCATTTT. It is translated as CVSSLGGVGDQPHHF.